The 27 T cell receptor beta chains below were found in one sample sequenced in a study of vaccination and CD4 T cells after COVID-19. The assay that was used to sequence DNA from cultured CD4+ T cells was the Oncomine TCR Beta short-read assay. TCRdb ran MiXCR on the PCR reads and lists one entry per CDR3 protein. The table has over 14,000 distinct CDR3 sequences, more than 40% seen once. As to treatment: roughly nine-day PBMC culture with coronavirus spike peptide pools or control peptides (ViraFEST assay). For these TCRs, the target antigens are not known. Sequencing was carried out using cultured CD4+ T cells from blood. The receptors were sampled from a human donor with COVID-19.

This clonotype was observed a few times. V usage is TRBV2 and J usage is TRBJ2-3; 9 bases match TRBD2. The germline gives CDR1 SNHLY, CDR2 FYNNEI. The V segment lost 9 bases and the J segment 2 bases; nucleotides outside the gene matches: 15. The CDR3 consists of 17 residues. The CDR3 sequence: CARRLAATTHITDTQYF. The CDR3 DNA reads TGTGCCAGAAGACTAGCGGCAACCACTCATATCACAGATACGCAGTATTTT.

CDR3 protein: CASSEPGTSNQPQHF. The CDR3 region has the DNA TGTGCCAGCAGTGAACCAGGGACTAGCAATCAGCCCCAGCATTTT. The genes are TRBV25-1 and TRBJ1-5; possible D gene TRBD1, 5 bases. Between the trimmed V and J ends, which lost 2 bases and 0 bases, there was a span of 8 bases. There are 15 residues in the CDR3. The germline gives CDR1 MGHDK, CDR2 SYGVNS.

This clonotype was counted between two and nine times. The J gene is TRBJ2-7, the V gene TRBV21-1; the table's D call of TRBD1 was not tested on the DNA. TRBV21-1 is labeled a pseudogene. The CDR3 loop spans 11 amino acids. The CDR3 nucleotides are TGTGCCAGCAGCGCCCCCCGCGAGCAGTACTTC. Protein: CASSAPREQYF.

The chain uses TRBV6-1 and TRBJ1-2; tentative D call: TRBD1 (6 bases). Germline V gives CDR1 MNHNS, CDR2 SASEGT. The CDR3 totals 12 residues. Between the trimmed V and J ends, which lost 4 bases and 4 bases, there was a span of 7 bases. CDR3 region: CASSGTAYGYTF. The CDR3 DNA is TGTGCCAGCAGTGGGACAGCCTATGGCTACACCTTC.

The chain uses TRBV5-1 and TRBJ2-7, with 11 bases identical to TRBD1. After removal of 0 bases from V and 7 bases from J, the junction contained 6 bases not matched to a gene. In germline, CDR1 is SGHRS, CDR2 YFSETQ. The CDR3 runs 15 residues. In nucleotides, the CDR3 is TGCGCCAGCAGCTTGGCGGGGACAGGGGGGAGAGAGCAGTACTTC. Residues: CASSLAGTGGREQYF.

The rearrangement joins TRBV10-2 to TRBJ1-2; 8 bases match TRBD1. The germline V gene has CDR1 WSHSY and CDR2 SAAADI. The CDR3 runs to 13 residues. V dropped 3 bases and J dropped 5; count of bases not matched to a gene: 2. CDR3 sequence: CASSDQGAYGYTF. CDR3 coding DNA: TGCGCCAGCAGTGATCAGGGGGCGTATGGCTACACCTTC.

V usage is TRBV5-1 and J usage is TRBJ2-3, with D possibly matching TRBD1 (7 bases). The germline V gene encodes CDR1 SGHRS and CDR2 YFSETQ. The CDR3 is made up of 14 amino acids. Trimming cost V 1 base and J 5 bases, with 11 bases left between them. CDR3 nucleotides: TGCGCCAGCAGCTTGTCAGGGGGAGGAGATACGCAGTATTTT. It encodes CASSLSGGGDTQYF.

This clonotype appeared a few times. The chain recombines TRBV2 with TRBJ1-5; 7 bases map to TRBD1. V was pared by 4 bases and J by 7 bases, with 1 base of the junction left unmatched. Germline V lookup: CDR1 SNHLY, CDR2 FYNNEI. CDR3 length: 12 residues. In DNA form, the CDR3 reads TGTGCCAGCAGTGTAGGGGGCCAGCCCCAGCATTTT. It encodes CASSVGGQPQHF.

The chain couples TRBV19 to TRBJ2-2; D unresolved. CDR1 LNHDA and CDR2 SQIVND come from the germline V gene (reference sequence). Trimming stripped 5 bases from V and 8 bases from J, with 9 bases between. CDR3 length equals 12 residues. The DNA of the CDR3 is TGTGCCAGTAGTCCTGGATTGGGGGAGCTGTTTTTT. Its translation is CASSPGLGELFF.

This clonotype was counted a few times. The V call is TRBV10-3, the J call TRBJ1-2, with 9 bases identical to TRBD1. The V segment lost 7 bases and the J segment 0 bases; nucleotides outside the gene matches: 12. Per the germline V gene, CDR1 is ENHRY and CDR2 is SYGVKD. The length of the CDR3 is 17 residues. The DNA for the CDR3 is TGTGCCATCACCCCCGAGACAGGGGGTCTAGCTAACTATGGCTACACCTTC. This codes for CAITPETGGLANYGYTF.

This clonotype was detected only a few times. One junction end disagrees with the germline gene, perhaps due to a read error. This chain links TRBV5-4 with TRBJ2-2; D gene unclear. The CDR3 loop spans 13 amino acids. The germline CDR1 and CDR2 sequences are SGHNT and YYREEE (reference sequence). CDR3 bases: TGTGCCAGCAGTTTGGACCAGCCCGGGGAGCTGTTTTTT. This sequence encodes CASSLDQPGELFF.

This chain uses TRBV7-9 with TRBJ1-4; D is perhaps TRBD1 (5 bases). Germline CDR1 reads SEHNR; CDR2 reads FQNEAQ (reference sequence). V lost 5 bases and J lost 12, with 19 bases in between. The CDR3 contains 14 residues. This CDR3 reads CASSREGVGGELFF. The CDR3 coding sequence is TGTGCCAGCAGCCGAGAGGGAGTGGGGGGTGAACTGTTTTTT.

CDR3 nucleotides: TGTGCCAGCAGTGGGGAGGCCTTCGACTATGAGCAGTTCTTC. This translates into CASSGEAFDYEQFF. The rearrangement links TRBV6-4 to TRBJ2-1; a possible D gene is TRBD2 (6 bases). V lost 4 bases, J lost 8 bases, and 15 bases lay in between. This CDR3 has 14 residues. CDR1 is MRHNA, CDR2 SNTAGT, per germline.

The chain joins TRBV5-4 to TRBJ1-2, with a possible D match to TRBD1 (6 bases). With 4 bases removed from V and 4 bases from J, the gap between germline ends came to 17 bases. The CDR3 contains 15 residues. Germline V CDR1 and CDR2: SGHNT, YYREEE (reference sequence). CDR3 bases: TGTGCCAGCAGCGCCGGGACAAATCGTCTCTATGGCTACACCTTC. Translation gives CASSAGTNRLYGYTF.

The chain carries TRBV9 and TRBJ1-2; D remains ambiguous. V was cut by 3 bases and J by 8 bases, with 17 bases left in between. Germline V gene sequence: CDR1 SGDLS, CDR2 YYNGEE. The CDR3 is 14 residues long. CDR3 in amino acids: CASSAPTGRSGYTF. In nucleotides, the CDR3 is TGTGCCAGCAGCGCCCCGACTGGGAGGTCCGGCTACACCTTC.

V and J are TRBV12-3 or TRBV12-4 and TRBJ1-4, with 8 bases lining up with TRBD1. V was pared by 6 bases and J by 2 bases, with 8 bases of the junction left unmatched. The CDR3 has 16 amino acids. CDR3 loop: CASSRNRGATNEKLFF. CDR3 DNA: TGTGCCAGCAGCCGTAACAGGGGGGCCACTAATGAAAAACTGTTTTTT.

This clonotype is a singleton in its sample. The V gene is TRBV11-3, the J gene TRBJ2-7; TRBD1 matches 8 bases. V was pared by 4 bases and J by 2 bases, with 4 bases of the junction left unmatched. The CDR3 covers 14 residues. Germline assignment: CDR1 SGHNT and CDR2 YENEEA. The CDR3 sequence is CASSSDRGPYEQYF. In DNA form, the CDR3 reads TGTGCCAGCAGCTCAGACAGGGGTCCCTACGAGCAGTACTTC.

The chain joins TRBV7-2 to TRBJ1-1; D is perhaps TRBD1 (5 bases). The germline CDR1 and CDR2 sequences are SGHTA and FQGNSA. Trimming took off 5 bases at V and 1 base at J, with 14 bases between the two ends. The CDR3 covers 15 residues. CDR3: CASSPQGRPNTEAFF. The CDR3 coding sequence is TGTGCCAGCAGCCCGCAGGGTAGGCCGAACACTGAAGCTTTCTTT.

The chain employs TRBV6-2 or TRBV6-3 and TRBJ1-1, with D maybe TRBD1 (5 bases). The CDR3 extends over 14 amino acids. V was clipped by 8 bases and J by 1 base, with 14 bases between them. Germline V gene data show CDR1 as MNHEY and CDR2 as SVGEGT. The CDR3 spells CASLSGGTNTEAFF. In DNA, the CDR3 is TGTGCCAGCCTTTCCGGCGGGACGAACACTGAAGCTTTCTTT.

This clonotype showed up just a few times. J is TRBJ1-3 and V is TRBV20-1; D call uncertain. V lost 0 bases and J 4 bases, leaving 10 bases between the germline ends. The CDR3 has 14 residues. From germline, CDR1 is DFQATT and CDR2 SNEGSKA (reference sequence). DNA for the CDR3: TGCAGTGCTAGAGATCGCCGGCTGGGAAACACCATATATTTT. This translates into CSARDRRLGNTIYF.

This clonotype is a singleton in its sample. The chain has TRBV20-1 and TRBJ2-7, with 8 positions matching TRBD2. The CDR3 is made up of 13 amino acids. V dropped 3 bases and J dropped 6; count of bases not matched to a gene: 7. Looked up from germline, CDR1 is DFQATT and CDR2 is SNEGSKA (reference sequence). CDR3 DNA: TGCAGTGCTAGCGGGGGGGGCAACGGCGAGCAGTACTTC. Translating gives CSASGGGNGEQYF.

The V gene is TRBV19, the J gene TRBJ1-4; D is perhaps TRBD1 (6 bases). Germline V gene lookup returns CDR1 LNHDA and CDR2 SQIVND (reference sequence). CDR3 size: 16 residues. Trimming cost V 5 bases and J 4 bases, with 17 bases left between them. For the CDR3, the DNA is TGTGCCAGTAGTGCCCCCGGGACACTCTATAATGAAAAACTGTTTTTT. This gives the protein CASSAPGTLYNEKLFF.

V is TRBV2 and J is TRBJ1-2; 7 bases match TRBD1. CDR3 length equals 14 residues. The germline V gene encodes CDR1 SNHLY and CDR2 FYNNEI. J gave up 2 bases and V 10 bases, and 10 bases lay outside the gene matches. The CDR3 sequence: CAKTYPGQNYGYTF. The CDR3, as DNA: TGTGCCAAAACATATCCGGGACAGAACTATGGCTACACCTTC.

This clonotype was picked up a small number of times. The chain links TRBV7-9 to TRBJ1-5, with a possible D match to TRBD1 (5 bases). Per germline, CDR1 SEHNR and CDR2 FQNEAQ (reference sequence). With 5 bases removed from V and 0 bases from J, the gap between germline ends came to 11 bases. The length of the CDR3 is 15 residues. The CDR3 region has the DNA TGTGCCAGCAGCCCAGCGGGGCTTAGCAATCAGCCCCAGCATTTT. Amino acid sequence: CASSPAGLSNQPQHF.

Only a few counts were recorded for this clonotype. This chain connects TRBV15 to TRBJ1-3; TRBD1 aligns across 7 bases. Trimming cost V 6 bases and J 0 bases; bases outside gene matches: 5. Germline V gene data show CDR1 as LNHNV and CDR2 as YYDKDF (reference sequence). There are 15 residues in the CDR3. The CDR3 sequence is CATSRDRDSGNTIYF. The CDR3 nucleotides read TGTGCCACCAGTCGGGACAGAGACTCTGGAAACACCATATATTTT. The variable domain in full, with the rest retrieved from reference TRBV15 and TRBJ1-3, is DAMVIQNPRYQVTQFGKPVTLSCSQTLNHNVMYWYQQKSSQAPKLLFHYYDKDFNNEADTPDNFQSRRPNTSFCFLDIRSPGLGDTAMYLCATSRDRDSGNTIYFGEGSWLTVV.

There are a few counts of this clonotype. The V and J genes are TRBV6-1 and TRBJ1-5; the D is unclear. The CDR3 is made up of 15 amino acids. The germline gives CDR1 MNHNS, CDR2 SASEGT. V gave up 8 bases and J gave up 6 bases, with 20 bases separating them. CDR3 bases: TGTGCCAGCGGAGCCCTCCGGCAGATGGGTCAGCCCCAGCATTTT. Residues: CASGALRQMGQPQHF.

The CDR3 loop is CASSTVGPPTDTQYF. CDR3 DNA: TGTGCCAGCTCCACAGTGGGTCCCCCGACAGATACGCAGTATTTT. The gene calls are TRBV18 and TRBJ2-3; D unclear. CDR3 size: 15 residues. Germline values: CDR1 KGHSH, CDR2 LQKENI. Deletions cut 6 bases from V and 3 bases from J, with 16 bases between.